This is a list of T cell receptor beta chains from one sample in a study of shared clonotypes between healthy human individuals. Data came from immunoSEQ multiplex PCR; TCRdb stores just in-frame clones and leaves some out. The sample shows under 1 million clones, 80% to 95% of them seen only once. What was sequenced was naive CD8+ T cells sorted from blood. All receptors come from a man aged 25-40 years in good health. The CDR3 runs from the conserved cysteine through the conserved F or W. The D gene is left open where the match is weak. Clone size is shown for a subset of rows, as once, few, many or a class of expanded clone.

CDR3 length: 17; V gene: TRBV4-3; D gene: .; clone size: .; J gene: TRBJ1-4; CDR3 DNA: TGCGCCAGCAGCCAAGATTTATGGGCCAGGACTAATGAAAAACTGTTTTTT; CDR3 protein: CASSQDLWARTNEKLFF
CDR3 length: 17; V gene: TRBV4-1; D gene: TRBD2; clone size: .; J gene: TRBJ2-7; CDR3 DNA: TGCGCCAGCAGCCAAGATGGGAGTCTAGCGGGAGAACACGAGCAGTACTTC; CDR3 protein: CASSQDGSLAGEHEQYF
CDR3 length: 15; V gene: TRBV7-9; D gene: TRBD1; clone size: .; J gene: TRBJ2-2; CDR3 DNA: TGTGCCAGCAGTTCACAGACAGGGCCCACCGGGGAGCTGTTTTTT; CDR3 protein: CASSSQTGPTGELFF
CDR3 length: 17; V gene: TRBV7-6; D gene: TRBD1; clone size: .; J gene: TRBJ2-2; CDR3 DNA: TGTGCCAGCAGCTCCTATCCGGGACAGGGGAACACCGGGGAGCTGTTTTTT; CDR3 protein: CASSSYPGQGNTGELFF
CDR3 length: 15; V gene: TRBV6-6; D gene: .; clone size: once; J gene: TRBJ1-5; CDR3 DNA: TGTGCCAGCAGTCAAGCAACAGGGATGAAACAGCCCCAGCATTTT; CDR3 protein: CASSQATGMKQPQHF
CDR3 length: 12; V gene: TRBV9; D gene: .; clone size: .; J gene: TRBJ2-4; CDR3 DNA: TGTGCCAGCAGTGAAGGGAAAAACATTCAGTACTTC; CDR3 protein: CASSEGKNIQYF
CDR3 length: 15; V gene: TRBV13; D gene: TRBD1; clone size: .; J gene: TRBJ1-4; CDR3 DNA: TGTGCCAGCAGCGCGACGGGGTACAGGGGGGAAAAACTGTTTTTT; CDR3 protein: CASSATGYRGEKLFF
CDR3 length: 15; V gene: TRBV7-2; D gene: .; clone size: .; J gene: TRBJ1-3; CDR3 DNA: TGTGCCAGCAGCCAACAGGCGGGCTCTGGAAACACCATATATTTT; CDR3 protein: CASSQQAGSGNTIYF
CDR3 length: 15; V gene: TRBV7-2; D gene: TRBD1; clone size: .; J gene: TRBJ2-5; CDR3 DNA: TGTGCCAGCAGCTTCCGACAGGGGGCGCGGGAGACCCAGTACTTC; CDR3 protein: CASSFRQGARETQYF
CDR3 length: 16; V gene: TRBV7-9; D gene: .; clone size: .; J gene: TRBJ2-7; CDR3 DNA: TGTGCCAGCACCTTCTCCGGGGCTAGGGGGTCCTACGAGCAGTACTTC; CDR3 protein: CASTFSGARGSYEQYF
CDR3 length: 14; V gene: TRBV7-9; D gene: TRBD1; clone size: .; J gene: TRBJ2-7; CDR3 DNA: TGTGCCAGCAGCTCAGGGACAGGTGTTGGCGAGCAGTACTTC; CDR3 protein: CASSSGTGVGEQYF
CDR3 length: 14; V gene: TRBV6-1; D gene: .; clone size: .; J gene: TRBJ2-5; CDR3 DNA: TGTGCCAGCAGGGTACCGGGACTGCTAGAGACCCAGTACTTC; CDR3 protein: CASRVPGLLETQYF
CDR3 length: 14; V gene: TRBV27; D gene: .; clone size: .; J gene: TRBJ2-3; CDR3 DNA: TGTGCCAGCAGTTTATCACGGGGCACAGATACGCAGTATTTT; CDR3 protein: CASSLSRGTDTQYF
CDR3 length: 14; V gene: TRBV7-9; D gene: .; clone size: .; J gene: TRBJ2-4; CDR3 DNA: TGTGCCAGCAGCCCCCCCGGAGGCAAAAACATTCAGTACTTC; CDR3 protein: CASSPPGGKNIQYF